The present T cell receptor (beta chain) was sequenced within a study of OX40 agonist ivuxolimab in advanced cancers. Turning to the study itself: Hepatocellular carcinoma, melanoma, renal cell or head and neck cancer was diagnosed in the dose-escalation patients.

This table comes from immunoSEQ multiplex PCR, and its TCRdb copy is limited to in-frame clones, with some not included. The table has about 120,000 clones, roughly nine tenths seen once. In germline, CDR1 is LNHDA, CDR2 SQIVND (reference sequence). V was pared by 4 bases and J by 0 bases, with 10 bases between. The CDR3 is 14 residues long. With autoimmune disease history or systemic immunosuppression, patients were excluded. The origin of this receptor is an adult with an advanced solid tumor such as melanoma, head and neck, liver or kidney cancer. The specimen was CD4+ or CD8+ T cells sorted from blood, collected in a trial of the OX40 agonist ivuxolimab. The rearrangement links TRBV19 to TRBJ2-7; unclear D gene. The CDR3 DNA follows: TGTGCCAGTAGTAAGGCTACCTCCTCCTACGAGCAGTACTTC. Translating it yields CASSKATSSYEQYF.